The rows below give T cell receptor beta chains drawn from one sample of a study of breast tumors, draining lymph nodes, adjacent tissues. Using its own MiXCR run on the multiplex PCR reads, TCRdb lists one record per CDR3 protein. The sample includes 150,000 to 200,000 distinct CDR3 sequences, roughly a third of them seen just once. Sequencing was carried out using axillary lymph node tissue. The source of these receptors is a female donor with breast cancer. Some clones in this sample may be carry-over from other donors' samples. CDR3s include the opening cysteine and the closing phenylalanine or tryptophan. A D gene is named only where the DNA matches it firmly. Not all rows give a size; the values are once, few, many and, for expanded clones, a class.

V gene	J gene	D gene	clone size	CDR3 DNA	CDR3 protein
TRBV6-5	TRBJ2-1	NA	many	TGTGCCAGCAACCCCAGGGAGTTCTTC	CASNPREFF
TRBV6-5	TRBJ2-7	TRBD1	many	TGTGCCAGCAGTTACAGGACAGGGGGCGAATACGAGCAGTACTTC	CASSYRTGGEYEQYF
TRBV20-1	TRBJ2-1	TRBD2	many	TGCAGTGCCCTTCGACTAGCGGGAGGGCCAAATGAGCAGTTCTTC	CSALRLAGGPNEQFF
TRBV6-1	TRBJ2-5	TRBD2	many	TGTGCCAGCAGCCTAGCGGCGCAAACAGAGACCCAGTACTTC	CASSLAAQTETQYF
TRBV6-4	TRBJ2-3	NA	many	TGTGCCAGCGGGGAGTCTTCTAGCACAGATACGCAGTATTTT	CASGESSSTDTQYF
TRBV20-1	TRBJ1-2	TRBD1	NA	TGCAGTGCTAGAGATAATAGACAGGGAATGAGGGGCTACACCTTC	CSARDNRQGMRGYTF
TRBV10-3	TRBJ2-7	TRBD2	NA	TGTGCCATCAGCGAGTCGGGCGGGGGAGCGGTGTGCGAGCAGTACTTC	CAISESGGGAVCEQYF
TRBV7-9	TRBJ1-1	NA	few	TGTGCCAGCAGGTCAGGGGTGCGAAACACTGAAGCTTTCTTT	CASRSGVRNTEAFF
TRBV15	TRBJ1-4	NA	NA	TGTGCCACCAGCCCCCCGAGACCTAATGAGAAACTGTCTTTT	CATSPPRPNEKLSF
TRBV20-1	TRBJ2-7	NA	many	TGCAGTGCTAGTAAGGGGTGGGGCTCCTACGAGCAGTACTTC	CSASKGWGSYEQYF
TRBV20-1	TRBJ1-2	NA	many	TGCAGTGCTAGTAACAGGGAAGACTATGGCTACACCTTC	CSASNREDYGYTF
TRBV2	TRBJ2-7	NA	many	TGTGCCAGCAGACCGAGGGGCGCCTACGAGCAGTACTTC	CASRPRGAYEQYF
TRBV6-4	TRBJ2-1	NA	many	TGTGCCAGCTCTAACGGGAACAATGAGCAGTTCTTC	CASSNGNNEQFF
TRBV27	TRBJ1-5	TRBD1	few	TGTGCCAGCAGTACCCTCGCCGGGACAGTTAATCAGCCCCAGCATTTT	CASSTLAGTVNQPQHF